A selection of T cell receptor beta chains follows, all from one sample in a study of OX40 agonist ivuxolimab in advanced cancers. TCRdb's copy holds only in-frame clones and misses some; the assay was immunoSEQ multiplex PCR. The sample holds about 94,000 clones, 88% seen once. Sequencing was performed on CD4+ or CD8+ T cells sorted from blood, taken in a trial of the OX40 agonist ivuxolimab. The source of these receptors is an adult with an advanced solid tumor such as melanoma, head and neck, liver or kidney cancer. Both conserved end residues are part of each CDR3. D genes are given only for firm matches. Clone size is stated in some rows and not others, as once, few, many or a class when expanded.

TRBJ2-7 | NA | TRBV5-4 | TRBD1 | CASSRDSAYEQYF | TGTGCCAGCAGCCGGGACAGTGCCTACGAGCAGTACTTC
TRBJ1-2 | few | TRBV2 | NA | CASSDRGNYGYTF | TGTGCCAGCAGTGATCGGGGGAACTATGGCTACACCTTC
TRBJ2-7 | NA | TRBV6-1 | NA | CASSEAGIGQYF | TGTGCCAGCAGTGAAGCAGGGATCGGGCAGTACTTC
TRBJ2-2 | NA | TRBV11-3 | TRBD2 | CASSFGLAGGLNTGELFF | TGTGCCAGCAGCTTCGGACTAGCGGGGGGCCTAAACACCGGGGAGCTGTTTTTT
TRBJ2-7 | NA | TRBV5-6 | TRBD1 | CASSWDSHEQYF | TGTGCCAGCAGCTGGGACAGCCACGAGCAGTACTTC
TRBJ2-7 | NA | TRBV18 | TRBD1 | CASSPPAQGAGEQYF | TGTGCCAGCTCACCACCAGCCCAGGGGGCTGGGGAGCAGTACTTC
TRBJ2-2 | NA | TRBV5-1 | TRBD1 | CASSEGQGWTGELFF | TGCGCCAGCAGCGAGGGACAGGGTTGGACCGGGGAGCTGTTTTTT
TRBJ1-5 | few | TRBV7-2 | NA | CASSPRGQSNQPQHF | TGTGCCAGCAGCCCACGTGGACAGAGCAATCAGCCCCAGCATTTT
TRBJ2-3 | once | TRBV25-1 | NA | CASARDTNTDTQYF | TGTGCCAGCGCTAGGGACACAAACACAGATACGCAGTATTTT
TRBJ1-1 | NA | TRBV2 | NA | CASSEALRGSTEAFF | TGTGCCAGCAGTGAAGCGCTTCGGGGAAGCACTGAAGCTTTCTTT
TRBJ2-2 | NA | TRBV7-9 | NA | CASSLVREGELFF | TGTGCCAGCAGCTTAGTACGAGAAGGGGAGCTGTTTTTT
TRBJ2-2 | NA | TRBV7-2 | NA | CASTLRGELFF | TGTGCCAGCACCCTAAGGGGGGAGCTGTTTTTT
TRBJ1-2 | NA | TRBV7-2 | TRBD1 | CASSLTGAGTGSFYGYTF | TGTGCCAGCAGCTTAACGGGGGCCGGGACAGGCTCTTTCTATGGCTACACCTTC
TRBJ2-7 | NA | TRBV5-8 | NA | CASSLEVKEAYEQYF | TGTGCCAGCAGCTTGGAAGTGAAGGAGGCCTACGAGCAGTACTTC
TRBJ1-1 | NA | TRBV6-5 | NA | CASSYGRVKGTQAFF | TGTGCCAGCAGTTACGGACGCGTGAAAGGGACTCAAGCTTTCTTT
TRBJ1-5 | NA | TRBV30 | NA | CAWSVRGGGLSHLSNQPQHF | TGTGCCTGGAGTGTACGAGGGGGTGGGCTGTCTCATTTGAGCAATCAGCCCCAGCATTTT
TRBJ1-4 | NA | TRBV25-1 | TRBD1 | CASSELTGGTNEKLFF | TGTGCCAGCAGTGAGTTAACAGGGGGCACTAATGAAAAACTGTTTTTT
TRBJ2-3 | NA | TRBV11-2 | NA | CASSPPPSAVTQYF | TGTGCCAGCAGCCCTCCCCCCTCAGCAGTTACGCAGTATTTT
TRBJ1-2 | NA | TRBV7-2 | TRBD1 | CASSPGQGYGYTF | TGTGCCAGCAGCCCGGGACAGGGCTATGGCTACACCTTC
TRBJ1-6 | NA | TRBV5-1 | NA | CASSPEDGSSYNSPLHF | TGCGCCAGCAGCCCGGAGGACGGGAGCTCCTATAATTCACCCCTCCACTTT
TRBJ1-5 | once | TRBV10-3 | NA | CAISPEGNQPQHF | TGTGCCATCAGTCCCGAGGGAAATCAGCCCCAGCATTTT
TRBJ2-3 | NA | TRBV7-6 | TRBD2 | CASSLRASGGVKLGTDTQYF | TGTGCCAGCAGCTTAAGGGCTAGCGGGGGGGTCAAGTTAGGGACAGATACGCAGTATTTT
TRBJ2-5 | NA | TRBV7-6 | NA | CASSLVVGPHQETQYF | TGTGCCAGCAGCTTAGTTGTGGGGCCCCACCAAGAGACCCAGTACTTC
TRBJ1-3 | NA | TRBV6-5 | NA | CASSSPGRSSGNTIYF | TGTGCCAGCAGTTCCCCGGGGCGTAGCTCTGGAAACACCATATATTTT
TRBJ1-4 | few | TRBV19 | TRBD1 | CASSARQGLVEKLFF | TGTGCCAGTAGTGCACGACAGGGATTGGTGGAAAAACTGTTTTTT
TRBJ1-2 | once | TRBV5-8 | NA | CASSFNGGRGYTF | TGTGCCAGCAGCTTTAACGGCGGTAGGGGCTACACCTTC
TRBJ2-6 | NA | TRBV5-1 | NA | CASRWTAGANVLTF | TGCGCCAGCCGATGGACCGCTGGGGCCAACGTCCTGACTTTC
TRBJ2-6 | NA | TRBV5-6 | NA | CASSLGRGGANVLTF | TGTGCCAGCAGCTTGGGTAGAGGCGGGGCCAACGTCCTGACTTTC
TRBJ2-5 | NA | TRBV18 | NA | CASSPVFRETQYF | TGTGCCAGCTCACCAGTATTCAGAGAGACCCAGTACTTC
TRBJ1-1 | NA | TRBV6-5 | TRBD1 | CASSSPGQGRNTEAFF | TGTGCCAGCAGTTCACCGGGACAGGGCAGGAACACTGAAGCTTTCTTT
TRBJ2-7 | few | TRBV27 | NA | CASSPGYEQYF | TGTGCCAGCAGTCCCGGCTACGAGCAGTACTTC
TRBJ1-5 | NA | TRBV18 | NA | CASSPQNSNQPQHF | TGTGCCAGCTCACCGCAAAATAGCAATCAGCCCCAGCATTTT
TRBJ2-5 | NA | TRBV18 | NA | CASSPGAGALAQTQYF | TGTGCCAGCTCACCCGGTGCAGGGGCGCTGGCACAGACCCAGTACTTC
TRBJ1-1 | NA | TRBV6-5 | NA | CASSEDRRGVGAFF | TGTGCCAGCAGTGAAGATCGCAGGGGCGTAGGGGCTTTCTTT